This TCR beta chain was captured by sequencing in a study of blood T cell repertoires in COVID-19. About the research overall: The cDNA or gDNA used as material had been derived from T cells, B-cell-depleted T cells, or PBMCs.

This clone was detected only once. The V and J ends lost 4 bases and 8 bases, in that order; junction bases with no gene match: 4. In germline, CDR1 is SEHNR, CDR2 FQNEAQ (reference sequence). This CDR3 has 14 amino acids. Authors' methods: Reference gene primer amplification gave estimated nucleated cell counts. Profiled with immunoSEQ multiplex PCR; TCRdb holds only in-frame clones, not every one. V and J calls and clone size are those listed in that table; D and trimming were worked out from the DNA. The sample consists of around 270,000 clones, roughly 89% of them appearing once. The chain is built from TRBV7-9 and TRBJ1-4; 10 bases match TRBD1. The receptor comes from a man aged 40-49 years with acute or convalescent COVID-19. The source material was peripheral blood. DNA of the CDR3: TGTGCCAGCAGCTCCGGGACAGGGGAGGAAAAACTGTTTTTT. This encodes CASSSGTGEEKLFF.